What follows describes a single T cell receptor (beta chain). The entry originates in a study of blood T cell repertoires in COVID-19. In the original processing: Amplifying reference gene primers gave estimates of nucleated cell counts. Produced via immunoSEQ multiplex PCR; TCRdb's table is partial and in-frame only. The DNA gave D and trimming, while V, J and clone size come from that table. The sample includes approximately 300,000 clones, approximately 90% of them seen just once. Germline V CDR1 and CDR2: LGHDT, YNNKEL (reference sequence). The CDR3 totals 14 residues. With 3 bases removed from V and 4 bases from J, the gap between germline ends came to 12 bases.

This sequence was found in a woman aged 30 to 39 with COVID-19, enrolled during active disease. Sequenced: peripheral blood. The chain employs TRBV3-1 (or the pseudogene TRBV3-2) and TRBJ1-1; no firm D call. The CDR3 sequence is CASSQRPLVTEAFF. In DNA, the CDR3 is TGTGCCAGCAGCCAGAGGCCCCTGGTCACTGAAGCTTTCTTT.